The source of this T cell receptor beta chain is a study of T cells in Graves' hyperthyroidism and ophthalmopathy (dated by TCRdb to the late 2010s). Describing the broader study: Peripheral blood samples were taken at the time of initial diagnosis, prior to any treatment. TCR V-J signatures able to tell the groups apart were searched for in a discovery cohort of 90 to 100 patients, of whom 43 had Graves' ophthalmopathy and about 60 had stable Graves' hyperthyroidism. Whether ophthalmopathy could be predicted prospectively was tested in an independent validation cohort made up of under 20 hyperthyroidism patients plus 17 patients who later progressed to ophthalmopathy. The 95 to 100 discovery patients were divided at random into training and test sets in a 7:3 ratio. In addition, the study compared T-cell repertoires in thyroid tissue and in blood from six Graves' hyperthyroidism patients. After sampling, hyperthyroidism patients received methimazole starting at 30 mg daily, and ophthalmopathy patients received high-dose intravenous methylprednisolone. The paper describes TCR Vbeta CDR3 sequencing of 140 or so peripheral blood samples, made up of under 50 ophthalmopathy patients, roughly 80 hyperthyroidism patients and 17 progressor patients. The paper as a whole reports these results and caveats: A model built on a 13 V-J signature distinguished ophthalmopathy from stable hyperthyroidism, reaching roughly 88% sensitivity and 81.08% specificity in cross-validation and 80%/75% in testing. Most expanded thyroid clonotypes (frequency above 0.001) were also detected in blood, suggesting blood repertoires may reflect thyroid immune responses. During validation, the model predicted progression to ophthalmopathy a median of around six months ahead of onset, with around 65% sensitivity and more than 72% specificity. No statistical method was used to fix the sample size in advance, and group allocation was not hidden from the investigators.

For CDR1 and CDR2, the germline V gene lists MNHEY and SVGAGI. The CDR3 has 15 amino acids, counting the end cysteine and phenylalanine. Left in the record is the CDR3 DNA by itself, 45 bases read in frame from the first base. Germline trimming amounts to 0 bases on V and 4 bases on J, with 5 as the count of junction bases outside the gene matches. TCR beta CDR3 regions were amplified from RNA transcripts. The TCR CDR3 was subjected to a first round of RT-PCR using the HTBI primer set and the Qiagen OneStep RT-PCR kit. Libraries were constructed in a second round of multiplex PCR, after which size selection and purification were carried out. The libraries were sequenced on an Illumina HiSeq2000 using paired-end 100 bp reads. As for the original processing: Raw data were processed with SOAPnuke, discarding reads with adapters, uncalled bases, mean Phred below 15, or no exact constant-primer or identifier match. High-quality paired reads were merged with COPE v1.2.5, and unique nucleotide sequences were defined as clonotypes. Clonotypes were aligned to IMGT TRBV, TRBD and TRBJ reference segments using MiTCR v1.1. The analysis included only V-J combinations with a frequency above 0.0001, which together covered approximately 99% of the repertoires. The TCS score was defined as F50 (clonal expansion) divided by E x V (chaos), with BLOSUM62-based TCRdist calculated between CDR3 peptides within each V-J. Welch's t-statistics and random forest reduced fewer than 600 V-J features to 10 to 15, which were used in a naive Bayes classifier (R e1071). The similarity between thyroid and blood repertoires was quantified using the Morisita-Horn index. TCRdb reran the public reads through fastp at Q25 and MiXCR, keeping productive beta chains. Rows with one shared CDR3 protein collapse into an entry with the most common genes and DNA. The V and J calls follow TCRdb's processing rather than the paper's. The sample has approximately 600,000 distinct CDR3 sequences on record, roughly 14% of them singletons. The ten biggest clones cover approximately 4.3% of the sample.

Concerning this clonotype itself: Its antigen is not yet known. Base-call qualities are not available, and no considerably larger clone is one nucleotide away.

Ophthalmopathy patients had moderately to severely active disease, Clinical Activity Score of at least 3, NOSPECS grade of at least 4, and duration under 3 months. The study excluded patients with uncontrolled infections, other autoimmune diseases, pregnancy or lactation. Diagnoses were established on the basis of clinical symptoms, serum thyroxine and TRAb, thyroid ultrasound, and orbital computed tomography. PBMCs were separated from 8 to 10 ml of fresh peripheral blood using Ficoll-Paque density gradient centrifugation. Total RNA was extracted with Trizol reagent, and quality was checked on an Agilent 2100 Bioanalyzer.

The sequence derives from a woman in her thirties or forties with Graves' ophthalmopathy. Sequencing was carried out using blood. The chain is encoded by TRBV6-5 joined to TRBJ1-1, with 7 middle bases fitting TRBD1. The nucleotides are TGTGCCAGCAGTTACTCACAGGGGAAGCGCACTGAAGCTTTCTTT. This is translated as CASSYSQGKRTEAFF.